These 12 T cell receptor beta chains were all obtained from the same sample, sequenced in a study of beta chain features in type 1 diabetes. The isolated RNA, all of it, was reverse transcribed, so expressed TCRB transcripts were what got sequenced. TCRdb's table, derived via immunoSEQ multiplex PCR, lists solely in-frame clones and lacks some. The data show a few hundred thousand clones, 27% seen once. The sequenced sample consisted of central memory CD4+ T cells from blood. These receptors all come from a man younger than 45 in good health.

Note on this clone: A junction boundary mismatches the germline segment, possibly from a read error. This sequence joins TRBV10-3 and TRBJ1-4, with D uncertain. CDR3 length: 14 residues. Germline loops: CDR1 ENHRY, CDR2 SYGVKD. CDR3: CAICLADQNEKLFF. CDR3 DNA: TGTGCCATCTGTCTGGCAGACCAAAATGAAAAACTATTTTTT.

The CDR3 here is CSVAIAGGRDEQFF. Written as DNA, the CDR3 is TGCAGCGTTGCCATAGCGGGGGGGCGCGATGAGCAGTTCTTC. V is TRBV29-1 and J is TRBJ2-1; 11 nucleotides match TRBD2. CDR1 and CDR2 (germline): SQVTM, ANQGSEA. The CDR3 loop spans 14 amino acids. The trim removed 4 bases at V and 8 bases at J, leaving 7 bases unmatched.

The V gene is TRBV9, the J gene TRBJ2-5; either TRBD1 or TRBD2 may supply D (5 bases each). V lost 0 bases, J lost 5 bases, and 11 bases lay in between. This CDR3 comprises 14 residues. Germline V gives CDR1 SGDLS, CDR2 YYNGEE. DNA of the CDR3: TGTGCCAGCAGCGTAGGGCAGGGAGCGGAGACCCAGTACTTC. Protein product: CASSVGQGAETQYF.

This clone was seen a handful of times. The chain uses TRBV5-1 and TRBJ2-3; D remains unclear. The length of the CDR3 is 11 residues. Germline V gives CDR1 SGHRS, CDR2 YFSETQ. With 4 bases removed from V and 11 bases from J, the gap between germline ends came to 11 bases. CDR3 sequence reads: CASSPSVGQYF. CDR3 sequence (DNA): TGCGCCAGCAGCCCGAGTGTGGGGCAGTATTTT. Variable domain in full (rest from reference TRBV5-1 and TRBJ2-3): KAGVTQTPRYLIKTRGQQVTLSCSPISGHRSVSWYQQTPGQGLQFLFEYFSETQRNKGNFPGRFSGRQFSNSRSEMNVSTLELGDSALYLCASSPSVGQYFGPGTRLTVL.

This clone has just one count. This chain links TRBV5-1 with TRBJ2-3; 8 nucleotides match TRBD2. This CDR3 has 14 residues. Germline values: CDR1 SGHRS, CDR2 YFSETQ. J gave up 4 bases and V 4 bases, and 5 bases lay outside the gene matches. The CDR3 reads CASSRGLGADTQYF. In DNA, the CDR3 is TGCGCCAGCAGCCGGGGACTAGGCGCAGATACGCAGTATTTT.

J is TRBJ2-3 and V is TRBV19, with a tentative D call TRBD2 (6 bases). Germline-derived CDR1 and CDR2 are LNHDA and SQIVND (reference sequence). V lost 8 bases and J lost 3, with 12 bases in between. CDR3 size: 13 residues. CDR3 sequence (DNA): TGTGCCAGTGCCCGGGACTTAACAGATACGCAGTATTTT. It translates to CASARDLTDTQYF.

This clone has just a few counts. The CDR3 sequence: CAWSRGQGADTQYF. The DNA for the CDR3 is TGTGCCTGGAGTCGAGGGCAGGGGGCGGATACGCAGTATTTT. V usage is TRBV30 and J usage is TRBJ2-3; TRBD1 matches at 8 bases. The ends lost 2 bases at V and 6 bases at J; junction bases unmatched: 7. The CDR3 has 14 residues. CDR1 GTSNPN and CDR2 SVGIG come from the germline V gene (reference sequence).

The chain employs TRBV5-1 and TRBJ2-6; D remains unclear. V gave up 1 base and J gave up 0 bases, with 14 bases separating them. The germline V gene encodes CDR1 SGHRS and CDR2 YFSETQ. The CDR3 spans 18 residues. The CDR3 protein is CASSLRPPLSSGANVLTF. The CDR3 DNA is TGCGCCAGCAGCTTGAGGCCCCCGCTCAGCTCTGGGGCCAACGTCCTGACTTTC.

CDR3 protein: CASSLDTDTQYF. CDR3 nucleotides: TGTGCCAGCAGCTTGGACACAGATACGCAGTATTTT. The chain carries TRBV5-6 and TRBJ2-3, with D uncertain. The CDR3 spans 12 residues. V dropped 0 bases and J dropped 2 bases, with 1 base sitting between them. Germline values: CDR1 SGHDT, CDR2 YYEEEE.

This clone has just a few counts. A junction end diverges from the germline sequence, so it may reflect a read error. V and J are TRBV7-9 and TRBJ2-1, with D unresolved. The CDR3 sequence is 11 residues long. CDR1 is SEHNR and CDR2 is FQNEAQ in the germline V gene (reference sequence). CDR3 region: CASSSVGSAIF. CDR3 bases: TGTGCCAGCAGCTCGGTGGGCAGTGCGATCTTC.

With regard to this clone: A much larger clone differs by one base, so this may be a read error. The chain employs TRBV5-6 and TRBJ2-1; TRBD1 might be the D (5 bases). Trimming cost V 0 bases and J 7 bases, with 8 bases left between them. Germline V gives CDR1 SGHDT, CDR2 YYEEEE. The CDR3 totals 13 residues. The CDR3 DNA is TGTGCCAGCAGCTTGGCCAGGGTGAATGAGCAGTTCTTC. Translating gives CASSLARVNEQFF.

This clone has only a few counts. The rearrangement uses TRBV30 and TRBJ2-3, with D possibly matching TRBD1 (5 bases). V was trimmed by 7 bases and J by 5 bases, leaving 10 bases between them. The CDR3 loop spans 11 amino acids. The germline CDR1 and CDR2 sequences are GTSNPN and SVGIG (reference sequence). The chain's CDR3 is CASGIGDTQYF. CDR3 DNA sequence: TGTGCCTCAGGGATTGGAGATACGCAGTATTTT.